The present entry profiles one T cell receptor (beta chain) with its context. Its antigen is currently unknown. This entry comes from a study of T cell repertoires in cytomegalovirus infection. Germline CDR1 and CDR2: MNHEY and SMNVEV (reference sequence). This CDR3 is built from 16 residues. J lost 2 bases, V lost 6 bases, and 11 bases had no gene match. TCRdb independently ran MiXCR on the reads; one entry per CDR3 protein. The sample has 450,000 to 600,000 distinct CDR3 sequences; roughly 34% are singletons. The receptor comes from a human donor in good health (CMV status not recorded). Some clones in this sample may be carry-over from other donors' samples. The chain is built from TRBV27 and TRBJ2-7; 9 bases align to TRBD1. The sequences come from cultured PBMCs, collected from culture after CMV antigen stimulation. Here the CDR3 DNA reads TGTGCCAGCAGCCGAAGAGCACAGGGGGCTCCCTACGAGCAGTACTTC. This translates into CASSRRAQGAPYEQYF.